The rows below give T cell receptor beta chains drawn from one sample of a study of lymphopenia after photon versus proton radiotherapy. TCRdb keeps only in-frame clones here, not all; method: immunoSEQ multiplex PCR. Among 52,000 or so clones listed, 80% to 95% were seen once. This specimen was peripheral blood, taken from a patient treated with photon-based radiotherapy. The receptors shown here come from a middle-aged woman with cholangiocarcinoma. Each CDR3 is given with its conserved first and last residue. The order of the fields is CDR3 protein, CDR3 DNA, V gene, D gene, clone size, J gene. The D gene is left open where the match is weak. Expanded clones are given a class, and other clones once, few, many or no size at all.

CASSVGRDTEAFF TGTGCCAGCAGTGTAGGGAGGGACACTGAAGCTTTCTTT TRBV2 - - TRBJ1-1
CAWSDSSNQPQHF TGTGCCTGGAGCGACAGTAGCAATCAGCCCCAGCATTTT TRBV30 - - TRBJ1-5
CAWSLQGNYGYTF TGTGCCTGGAGTTTACAGGGGAACTATGGCTACACCTTC TRBV30 TRBD1 - TRBJ1-2
CASSPPNRPAYEQYF TGTGCCAGCTCACCACCGAATAGGCCAGCCTACGAGCAGTACTTC TRBV18 - - TRBJ2-7
CASSDGTGGSGYGYTF TGTGCCAGCAGTGACGGGACAGGGGGTTCTGGCTATGGCTACACCTTC TRBV6-1 TRBD1 - TRBJ1-2
CASSMTGGADTQYF TGTGCCAGCAGTATGACAGGGGGCGCAGATACGCAGTATTTT TRBV28 TRBD1 - TRBJ2-3
CASSLRGRDYGYTF TGTGCCAGCAGTTTGAGGGGGCGAGACTATGGCTACACCTTC TRBV28 TRBD1 - TRBJ1-2
CASSLVGSGSYEQYF TGTGCCAGCAGCTTGGTAGGGAGTGGCTCCTACGAGCAGTACTTC TRBV5-4 - - TRBJ2-7
CASSPGTVRREQYF TGCGCCAGCAGCCCGGGGACAGTTCGTCGGGAGCAGTACTTC TRBV5-1 TRBD1 - TRBJ2-7
CASSGATDSGYTF TGCGCCAGCAGTGGAGCTACAGACTCTGGCTACACCTTC TRBV10-2 - - TRBJ1-2
CASRGYGYTF TGTGCCAGCAGGGGCTATGGCTACACCTTC TRBV2 - once TRBJ1-2
CASSLGGTGNTIYF TGCGCCAGCAGCTTAGGGGGAACTGGAAACACCATATATTTT TRBV5-1 - - TRBJ1-3
CASSRSGAVQETQYF TGTGCCAGCAGTCGATCCGGTGCGGTTCAAGAGACCCAGTACTTC TRBV6-1 - - TRBJ2-5
CSVDPDRSTDTQYF TGCAGCGTTGACCCGGACAGGAGCACAGATACGCAGTATTTT TRBV29-1 TRBD1 - TRBJ2-3
CASTITATWGSPLHF TGTGCCAGTACCATTACGGCGACTTGGGGTTCACCCCTCCACTTT TRBV19 - - TRBJ1-6
CASSLRGENQETQYF TGTGCCAGCAGCCTAAGGGGGGAGAACCAAGAGACCCAGTACTTC TRBV11-1 - - TRBJ2-5
CASLPGQGNEQFF TGTGCCAGCCTTCCGGGACAGGGGAATGAGCAGTTCTTC TRBV6-1 TRBD1 - TRBJ2-1